Following are 15 T cell receptor beta chains from one sample sequenced in a study of T cells in Graves' hyperthyroidism and ophthalmopathy. RNA transcripts served as the template for amplifying TCR beta CDR3 regions. HTBI primers were employed in a first-round RT-PCR of the TCR CDR3. One entry per CDR3 protein, called by TCRdb with MiXCR from the multiplex PCR reads. This table has about 360,000 distinct CDR3 sequences, roughly 13% appearing once. The sequenced sample consisted of blood. The receptors come from a woman younger than 30 with Graves' hyperthyroidism.

This clonotype was counted only a few times. J is TRBJ2-7 and V is TRBV4-2; unclear D gene. The V end lost 2 bases, the J end lost 2 bases, and 4 bases lay between the germline ends. The CDR3 length is 12 residues. From germline, CDR1 is LGHNA and CDR2 YNFKEQ. The DNA of the CDR3 is TGTGCCAGCAGCCAATCGACCTACGAGCAGTACTTC. As protein: CASSQSTYEQYF.

This clonotype occurred many times. V is TRBV2 and J is TRBJ2-3; D not resolved. The CDR3 runs 13 residues. V was clipped by 11 bases and J by 2 bases, with 14 bases between them. The germline V gene has CDR1 SNHLY and CDR2 FYNNEI. CDR3: CARASPDTDTQYF. DNA of the CDR3: TGTGCCCGCGCTAGTCCAGACACAGATACGCAGTATTTT.

This clonotype has a single count. The chain employs TRBV4-1 and TRBJ1-2, with D perhaps TRBD1 (5 bases). The CDR3 consists of 16 residues. The germline V gene has CDR1 MGHRA and CDR2 YSYEKL. V was trimmed by 0 bases and J by 2 bases, leaving 13 bases between them. The DNA of the CDR3 is TGCGCCAGCAGCCAAGATTCCAGGGCCGCGAACTATGGCTACACCTTC. Translation: CASSQDSRAANYGYTF.

This clonotype was found a few times. The J gene is TRBJ2-5, the V gene TRBV10-3; D not resolved. Germline CDR1 ENHRY, CDR2 SYGVKD. The CDR3 sequence is 14 residues long. V was shortened by 0 bases and J by 3 bases, with 8 bases between the two germline ends. CDR3: CAISESASEETQYF. The CDR3 DNA reads TGTGCCATCAGTGAGTCCGCTTCCGAAGAGACCCAGTACTTC.

This clonotype was observed many times. The V call is TRBV29-1, the J call TRBJ1-1; possibly TRBD1 for D (6 bases). The CDR3 has 12 amino acids. In germline, CDR1 is SQVTM, CDR2 ANQGSEA. V was shortened by 4 bases and J by 6 bases, with 12 bases between the two germline ends. CDR3 in amino acids: CSVGGQPSEAFF. CDR3 coding DNA: TGCAGCGTTGGAGGACAGCCCTCTGAAGCTTTCTTT.

There are a few counts of this clonotype. The rearrangement joins TRBV20-1 to TRBJ1-4; maybe TRBD1 (6 bases). The CDR3 covers 13 residues. Germline CDR1 is DFQATT and CDR2 is SNEGSKA (reference sequence). The V and J ends lost 3 bases and 12 bases respectively, with 17 bases between them. As DNA, the CDR3 is TGCAGTGCTAGTGGGACATTGGGTCTAGAACTGTTTTTT. Translated, it gives CSASGTLGLELFF.

This clonotype was seen more than once but under ten times. Since a much larger clone is just one base distant, this may be a read error. The chain has TRBV6-1 and TRBJ2-1; 7 nucleotides agree with TRBD2. The CDR3 has 15 amino acids. Germline assignment: CDR1 MNHNS and CDR2 SASEGT. The CDR3 protein is CANSEFRREHGEQFF. The DNA for the CDR3 is TGTGCCAACAGTGAGTTTAGGCGGGAGCATGGTGAGCAGTTCTTC.

The chain links TRBV20-1 to TRBJ1-2; no clear D gene. The CDR3 has 14 amino acids. Deletions cut 1 base from V and 2 bases from J, with 11 bases between. CDR1 is DFQATT, CDR2 SNEGSKA, per germline (reference sequence). The CDR3: CSARVGGSNYGYTF. CDR3 sequence (DNA): TGCAGTGCTAGAGTAGGCGGGAGCAACTATGGCTACACCTTC.

The chain uses TRBV24-1 and TRBJ2-7; D unresolved. Trimming shortened V by 3 bases and J by 3 bases, and 8 bases separated the two germline ends. Per the germline V gene, CDR1 is KGHDR and CDR2 is SFDVKD. The CDR3 runs to 13 residues. The CDR3 DNA follows: TGTGCCACCAGTGATGTTTCGAGCTACGAGCAGTACTTC. Encoded protein: CATSDVSSYEQYF.

This clonotype was counted ten times or more. Here the CDR3 DNA reads TGTGCCAGCAGCTCGGTGGGGGCCTGGGCTCGGGGCTACACCTTC. Translated, it gives CASSSVGAWARGYTF. This chain links TRBV7-9 with TRBJ1-2; perhaps TRBD1 as D (6 bases). Germline CDR1 reads SEHNR; CDR2 reads FQNEAQ (reference sequence). CDR3 length: 15 residues. Trimming took 4 bases from V and 8 from J, leaving 20 bases between them.

This clonotype was seen only a few times. The CDR3 nucleotides read TGTGCCAGTAGTCGCAGGGGACAGGAGTCATCACCCCTCCACTTT. This translates into CASSRRGQESSPLHF. V and J are TRBV19 and TRBJ1-6; 8 bases align to TRBD1. This CDR3 has 15 residues. The J segment lost 10 bases and the V segment lost 5 bases, leaving 10 bases of the junction unmatched. CDR1 is LNHDA, CDR2 SQIVND, per germline (reference sequence).

In this sample, this clonotype turned up many times. The chain has TRBV6-1 and TRBJ2-1, with 10 nucleotides matching TRBD1. This CDR3 is 14 amino acids long. Germline lookup yields CDR1 MNHNS and CDR2 SASEGT. Trimming at V came to 8 bases and at J to 9 bases, leaving 10 bases not matched to a gene. DNA of the CDR3: TGTGCCAGCGGGCACCGGGACAGGGGCGGTGAGCAGTTCTTC. Its protein is CASGHRDRGGEQFF.

This clonotype was detected many times. The gene calls are TRBV11-2 and TRBJ1-1; 12 bases line up with TRBD1. The length of the CDR3 is 18 residues. The ends lost 0 bases at V and 4 bases at J; junction bases unmatched: 9. Germline assignment: CDR1 SGHAT and CDR2 FQNNGV. Here the CDR3 reads CASSLDWDRGLRGTEAFF. The CDR3 coding sequence is TGTGCCAGCAGCTTAGATTGGGACAGGGGGCTTAGGGGCACTGAAGCTTTCTTT.

At least ten counts were recorded for this clonotype. The J gene is TRBJ1-1, the V gene TRBV5-1, with D possibly matching TRBD1 (6 bases). The CDR3 is 14 amino acids. Germline CDR1 SGHRS, CDR2 YFSETQ. V was shortened by 3 bases and J by 4 bases, with 13 bases between the two germline ends. CDR3 amino acids: CASSSGGASTEAFF. CDR3 DNA sequence: TGCGCCAGCAGCTCGGGGGGCGCGAGCACTGAAGCTTTCTTT.

The chain joins TRBV19 to TRBJ1-1; D is possibly TRBD1 (5 bases). Trimming shortened V by 7 bases and J by 0 bases, and 21 bases separated the two germline ends. CDR1 LNHDA and CDR2 SQIVND come from the germline V gene (reference sequence). The CDR3 has 17 residues. The CDR3 DNA reads as TGTGCCAGTACCTCGGACAAGGTCACTCAAATGAACACTGAAGCTTTCTTT. The encoded protein is CASTSDKVTQMNTEAFF.